The rows below give T cell receptor beta chains drawn from one sample of a study of control samples from healthy donors and cancer patients. Profiling relied on immunoSEQ multiplex PCR, and the TCRdb table lists in-frame clones only, not all of them. The data show 90,000 to 150,000 clones, approximately 89% seen once. Sequencing was performed on blood. These receptors were taken from a man aged 40-49 years in good health. The CDR3 runs from the conserved cysteine through the conserved F or W. A D gene is named only where the DNA matches it firmly. Clone size is not always given. Where it is, it says once, few, many or a class for expanded clones.

size | J | D | V | DNA | CDR3
. | TRBJ1-2 | TRBD1 | TRBV18 | TGTGCCAGCTCACCAGAACAGGGGACCTATGGCTACACCTTC | CASSPEQGTYGYTF
. | TRBJ1-1 | . | TRBV2 | TGTGCCAGCAGTGACAGGGGCACTGAAGCTTTCTTT | CASSDRGTEAFF
. | TRBJ1-2 | . | TRBV5-1 | TGCGCCAGCAGCCTAGACGGCTTTAACTATGGCTACACCTTC | CASSLDGFNYGYTF
. | TRBJ1-1 | . | TRBV6-2/TRBV6-3 | TGTGCCAGCAGCATAAGGGAGGCCACTGAAGCTTTCTTT | CASSIREATEAFF
. | TRBJ2-6 | . | TRBV18 | TGTGCCAGCTCCCCCAGTGCACAGGGTGGAGGGGCCAACGTCCTGACTTTC | CASSPSAQGGGANVLTF
few | TRBJ1-6 | . | TRBV6-5 | TGTGCCAGCAGTCAACAGGACTCCTATAATTCACCCCTCCACTTT | CASSQQDSYNSPLHF
. | TRBJ1-2 | . | TRBV24-1 | TGTGCCACCAGTTCAGACGGCCGCTATGGCTACACCTTC | CATSSDGRYGYTF
medium-sized | TRBJ1-6 | . | TRBV5-1 | TGCGCCAGCAGCTTGGAATTCGGAGTGGGTTCACCCCTCCACTTT | CASSLEFGVGSPLHF
. | TRBJ1-2 | . | TRBV7-6 | TGTGCCAGCAGCCGCCGAGAGGGCAGAAGTACTAACTATGGCTACACCTTC | CASSRREGRSTNYGYTF
. | TRBJ2-3 | TRBD2 | TRBV11-3 | TGTGCCAGCAGCCCCCGACAGGGCGCAGCGGGGGGGCCGACAGATACGCAGTATTTT | CASSPRQGAAGGPTDTQYF